The rows below give T cell receptor beta chains drawn from one sample of a study of shared clonotypes between healthy human individuals. Libraries were prepared by immunoSEQ multiplex PCR; TCRdb keeps only in-frame clonotypes and omits some of them. In the table there are some 2,000,000 clones, approximately 94% of which are singletons. Sequenced material: naive CD4+ T cells sorted from blood. Source of these receptors: a man between 18 and 29 years old in good health. Each CDR3 is given with its conserved first and last residue. D genes are given only for firm matches. Only part of the rows carry a size: once, few, many, or a class if the clone is expanded.

v_call	clone_size	d_call	j_call	cdr3_nt	cdr3_aa
TRBV7-2	-	-	TRBJ2-3	TGTGCCAGCAGCTCTACTCTACGGGCTCCGGTAGATACGCAGTATTTT	CASSSTLRAPVDTQYF
TRBV18	-	-	TRBJ1-1	TGTGCCAGCTCACCACCGGGCGGGCCTGAAGCTTTCTTT	CASSPPGGPEAFF
TRBV5-6	-	TRBD2	TRBJ2-1	TGTGCCAGCAGCCCTCAGGGGACTAGCGGGAGAAGAGACAATGAGCAGTTCTTC	CASSPQGTSGRRDNEQFF
TRBV6-5	-	-	TRBJ1-1	TGTGCCTCCAGGACCCCTATGAACACTGAAGCTTTCTTT	CASRTPMNTEAFF
TRBV4-1	-	-	TRBJ1-2	TGCGCCAGCAGCCCCGTCGGGGGGAACTATGGCTACACCTTC	CASSPVGGNYGYTF
TRBV30	-	TRBD2	TRBJ2-2	TGTGCCTGGATGGTTTCGGGACTAGCGGCCGGGGAGCTGTTTTTT	CAWMVSGLAAGELFF
TRBV6-5	-	TRBD2	TRBJ2-2	TGTGCCAGCGGCCGAGGTGCGGGAGACGGGGAGCTGTTTTTT	CASGRGAGDGELFF
TRBV7-9	-	-	TRBJ1-2	TGTGCCAGCAGCTTAACGAAAGGGGTTGACTATGGCTACACCTTC	CASSLTKGVDYGYTF
TRBV7-3	few	TRBD1	TRBJ1-6	TGTGCCAGCAGCTTAACGGGACAGGGCAATTCACCCCTCCACTTT	CASSLTGQGNSPLHF
TRBV20-1	-	-	TRBJ1-1	TGCAGTGCTAGAGGTAACAGTGAAGCTTTCTTT	CSARGNSEAFF
TRBV10-2	-	TRBD2	TRBJ2-3	TGCGCCAGCATCGAGGTAGCGGGGGCCGCAGATACGCAGTATTTT	CASIEVAGAADTQYF
TRBV4-2	-	-	TRBJ1-3	TGTGCCAGCAGCCAGGTAATAGGGGAGTCTGGAAACACCATATATTTT	CASSQVIGESGNTIYF
TRBV19	-	TRBD1	TRBJ1-5	TGTGCCAGTACCGGACAGGGAAGGGAACAGCCCCAGCATTTT	CASTGQGREQPQHF
TRBV7-9	once	-	TRBJ1-2	TGTGCCAGCAGCTTAGAGACCCCAGGGAAAGGAGGCTACACCTTC	CASSLETPGKGGYTF
TRBV2	-	-	TRBJ2-5	TGTGCCAGCAGTGAAGAAAGTGTTACACAGTACTTC	CASSEESVTQYF
TRBV10-3	-	TRBD2	TRBJ2-3	TGTGCCATCAGTGATGGGGGAGGGGGCACAGATACGCAGTATTTT	CAISDGGGGTDTQYF
TRBV10-1	-	-	TRBJ1-1	TGCGCCAGCAGTCCAGACAGTCTTACGGCTTTCTTT	CASSPDSLTAFF
TRBV11-2	-	-	TRBJ2-3	TGTGCCAGCAGCTCCGGACAAATCATACGCTCTAGCACAGATACGCAGTATTTT	CASSSGQIIRSSTDTQYF
TRBV5-6	-	TRBD1	TRBJ2-7	TGTGCCAGCAGCCCCGGGACAGGATCCTACGAGCAGTACTTC	CASSPGTGSYEQYF
TRBV6-5	-	-	TRBJ2-7	TGTGCCAGCAGAGGACGGCTTAACAACGAGCAGTACTTC	CASRGRLNNEQYF
TRBV10-3	-	-	TRBJ1-5	TGTGCCATCAGTGAGACAGGGAAGAGGAATCAGCCCCAGCATTTT	CAISETGKRNQPQHF
TRBV9	-	-	TRBJ2-1	TGTGCCAGCAGCACGGGACCCAACAGTGAGCAGTTCTTC	CASSTGPNSEQFF
TRBV14	-	-	TRBJ1-1	TGTGCCAGCAGCCCGCGATACAGGCTAGGTGACACTGAAGCTTTCTTT	CASSPRYRLGDTEAFF
TRBV6-1	-	-	TRBJ2-7	TGTGCCAGCAGTGAATCTCACTACGAGCAGTACTTC	CASSESHYEQYF
TRBV5-6	-	TRBD1	TRBJ2-2	TGTGCCAGCAGCTCGGGACAGGCCGGGGAGCTGTTTTTT	CASSSGQAGELFF
TRBV5-1	-	-	TRBJ2-1	TGCGCCAGCAGCTTGGGCGGCTTAGGTGAGCAGTTCTTC	CASSLGGLGEQFF
TRBV19	-	TRBD1	TRBJ1-5	TGTGCCAGTAGTATAGGGGACAGTCTTGGGGCAAGCAATCAGCCCCAGCATTTT	CASSIGDSLGASNQPQHF
TRBV28	-	-	TRBJ2-3	TGTGCCAGCAGCCCAAGCACAGATACGCAGTATTTT	CASSPSTDTQYF
TRBV28	few	TRBD1	TRBJ1-2	TGTGCCAGCAGTTTAGGGACAGGGAACTATGGCTACACCTTC	CASSLGTGNYGYTF
TRBV27	-	-	TRBJ2-5	TGTGCCAGCAGCCCAATCGGAGAGACCCAGTACTTC	CASSPIGETQYF
TRBV7-2	-	-	TRBJ1-2	TGTGCCAGCAGCTTAGTTGAAGGAGGCTACACCTTC	CASSLVEGGYTF
TRBV29-1	-	TRBD2	TRBJ2-7	TGCAGCGTCGCGAGCGGGAGTAGGTACGAGCAGTACTTC	CSVASGSRYEQYF
TRBV29-1	-	-	TRBJ1-2	TGCAGCGGTGAGGACACCGATGGCTACACCTTC	CSGEDTDGYTF
TRBV7-2	-	-	TRBJ2-7	TGTGCCAGCAGCCGTGACCACGAGCAGTACTTC	CASSRDHEQYF
TRBV9	once	-	TRBJ2-2	TGTGCCAGCAGCGTAGGGACTGGGAGGACCGGGGAGCTGTTTTTT	CASSVGTGRTGELFF
TRBV25-1	-	-	TRBJ2-5	TGTGCCAGCAGTGAAAGGTTCTCGGGGACAGAGACCCAGTACTTC	CASSERFSGTETQYF
TRBV9	once	-	TRBJ1-5	TGTGCCAGCAGCGTAGGGGCGGGGTGGGCTCAGCCCCAGCATTTT	CASSVGAGWAQPQHF
TRBV2	once	TRBD2	TRBJ2-7	TGTGCCAGCAGAATGGGACTAGCGGGGGGCACCCAGTACTTC	CASRMGLAGGTQYF
TRBV5-1	once	TRBD2	TRBJ2-2	TGCGCCAGCAGCTTTAACCCGGGACTAGTCTACACCGGGGAGCTGTTTTTT	CASSFNPGLVYTGELFF
TRBV15	-	-	TRBJ1-3	TGTGCCACCAGCAGAGCAGGGGTTGCAAACACCATATATTTT	CATSRAGVANTIYF
TRBV11-3	-	-	TRBJ1-6	TGTGCCAGCAGCTTGGGATCCTATAATTCACCCCTCCACTTT	CASSLGSYNSPLHF
TRBV9	-	-	TRBJ2-3	TGTGCCAGCAGCGTAGACCCCTTGTGGGATACGCAGTATTTT	CASSVDPLWDTQYF
TRBV7-9	-	-	TRBJ1-5	TGTGCCAGCAGCTTAGCCTCCTTGGGGGGAGTCGATAGCAATCAGCCCCAGCATTTT	CASSLASLGGVDSNQPQHF
TRBV2	-	TRBD1	TRBJ2-7	TGTGCCAGCAGTGCATGGGACAGGACCTACGAGCAGTACTTC	CASSAWDRTYEQYF
TRBV10-3	-	-	TRBJ2-1	TGTGCCATCAGTGGTTCGCGGGAGCAGTTCTTC	CAISGSREQFF
TRBV11-2	-	-	TRBJ1-6	TGTGCCAGCAGGGGGGGGGCGCCTAATTCACCCCTCCACTTT	CASRGGAPNSPLHF
TRBV7-9	-	TRBD2	TRBJ2-7	TGTGCCAGCAGCTTACTAGCGGGTCATCGCGAGCAGTACTTC	CASSLLAGHREQYF
TRBV6-1	-	-	TRBJ1-5	TGTGCCAGCAGTGACTCCAGCGACCATCAGCCCCAGCATTTT	CASSDSSDHQPQHF
TRBV5-1	-	-	TRBJ2-2	TGCGCCAGCAGCTCGGGGCCGCATGGGGAAGTGACCGGGGAGCTGTTTTTT	CASSSGPHGEVTGELFF
TRBV5-4	-	-	TRBJ2-2	TGTGCCAGCAGTTCACTTGGAAAAAGGGACACCGGGGAGCTGTTTTTT	CASSSLGKRDTGELFF
TRBV6-6	-	-	TRBJ2-7	TGTGCCAGCAGTTACTCTGCGAGCTCCTACGAGCAGTACTTC	CASSYSASSYEQYF
TRBV18	-	TRBD1	TRBJ2-1	TGTGCCAGCTCACCCGGACAGGGTATGAGGGGAAATGAGCAGTTCTTC	CASSPGQGMRGNEQFF